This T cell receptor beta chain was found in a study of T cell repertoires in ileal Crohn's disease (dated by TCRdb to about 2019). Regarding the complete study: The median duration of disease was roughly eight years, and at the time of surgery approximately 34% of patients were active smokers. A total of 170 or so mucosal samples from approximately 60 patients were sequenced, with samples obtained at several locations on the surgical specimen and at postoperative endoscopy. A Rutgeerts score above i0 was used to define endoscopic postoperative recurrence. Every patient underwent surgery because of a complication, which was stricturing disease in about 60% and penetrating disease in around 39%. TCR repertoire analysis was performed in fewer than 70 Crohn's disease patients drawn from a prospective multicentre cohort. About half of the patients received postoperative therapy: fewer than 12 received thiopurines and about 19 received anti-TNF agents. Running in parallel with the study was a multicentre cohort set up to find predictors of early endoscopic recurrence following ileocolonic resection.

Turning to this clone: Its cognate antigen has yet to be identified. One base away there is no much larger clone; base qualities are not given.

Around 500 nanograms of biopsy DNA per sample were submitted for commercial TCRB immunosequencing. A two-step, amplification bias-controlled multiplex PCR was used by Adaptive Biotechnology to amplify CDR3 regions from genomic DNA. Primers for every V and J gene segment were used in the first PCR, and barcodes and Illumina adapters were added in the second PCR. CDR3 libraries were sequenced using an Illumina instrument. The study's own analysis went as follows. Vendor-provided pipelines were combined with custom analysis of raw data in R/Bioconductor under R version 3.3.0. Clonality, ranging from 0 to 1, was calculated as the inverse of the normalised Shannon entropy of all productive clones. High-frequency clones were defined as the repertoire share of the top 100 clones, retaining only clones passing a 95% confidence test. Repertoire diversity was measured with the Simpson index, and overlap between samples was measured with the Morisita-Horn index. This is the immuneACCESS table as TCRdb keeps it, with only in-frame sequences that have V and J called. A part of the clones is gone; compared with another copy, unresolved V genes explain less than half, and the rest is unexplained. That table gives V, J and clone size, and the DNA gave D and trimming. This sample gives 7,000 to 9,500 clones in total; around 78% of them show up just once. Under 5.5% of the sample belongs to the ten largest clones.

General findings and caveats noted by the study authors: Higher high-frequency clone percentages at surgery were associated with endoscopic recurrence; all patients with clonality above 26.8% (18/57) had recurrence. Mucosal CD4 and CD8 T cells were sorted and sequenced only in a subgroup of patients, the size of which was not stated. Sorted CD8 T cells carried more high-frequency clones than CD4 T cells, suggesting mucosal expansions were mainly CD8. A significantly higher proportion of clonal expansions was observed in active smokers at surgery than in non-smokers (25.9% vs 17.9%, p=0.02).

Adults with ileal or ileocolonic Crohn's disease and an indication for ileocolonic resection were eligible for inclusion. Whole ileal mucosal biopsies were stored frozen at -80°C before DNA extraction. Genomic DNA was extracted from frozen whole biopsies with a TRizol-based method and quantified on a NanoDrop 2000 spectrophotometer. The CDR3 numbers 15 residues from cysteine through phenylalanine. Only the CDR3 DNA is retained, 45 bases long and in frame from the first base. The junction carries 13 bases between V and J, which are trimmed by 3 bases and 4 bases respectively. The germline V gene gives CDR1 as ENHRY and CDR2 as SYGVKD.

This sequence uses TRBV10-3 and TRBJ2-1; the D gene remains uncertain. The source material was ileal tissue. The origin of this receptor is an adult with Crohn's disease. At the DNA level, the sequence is TGTGCCATCAGTGATCCTAGAATTAGTTACAATGAGCAGTTCTTC. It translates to CAISDPRISYNEQFF.